This entry concerns a single T cell receptor beta chain. Its specificity is unknown. The entry originates in a study of T-cell memory formation after mild COVID-19. Germline V gene sequence: CDR1 SEHNR, CDR2 FQNEAQ (reference sequence). The CDR3 loop spans 15 amino acids. The V and J ends lost 3 bases and 2 bases respectively, with 14 bases between them. 5'RACE with constant-segment primers built TCRalpha and TCRbeta cDNA libraries with UMIs. A single record per CDR3 protein comes from TCRdb applying MiXCR to the 5' RACE reads. In the table there are around 300,000 distinct CDR3 sequences, over 11% of which are singletons. Overall study findings and caveats: Clones which contracted sat mainly in CM and EM if CD4+, and in EMRA if CD8+. Second-wave clones that peaked on day 37 lacked confirmed SARS-CoV-2 specificity.

This receptor was identified in a man aged 18 to 30 who had mild COVID-19 (a few samples of this study predate the infection). Cell type and time point are not known. Sequencing was done on a sample of PBMCs or a T cell subset sorted from them (not recorded which). The V gene is TRBV7-9, the J gene TRBJ2-7; D gene unclear. The CDR3 sequence: CASSFSGPIPYEQYV. The CDR3 nucleotides are TGTGCCAGCAGCTTCTCAGGCCCCATACCCTACGAGCAGTACGTC.